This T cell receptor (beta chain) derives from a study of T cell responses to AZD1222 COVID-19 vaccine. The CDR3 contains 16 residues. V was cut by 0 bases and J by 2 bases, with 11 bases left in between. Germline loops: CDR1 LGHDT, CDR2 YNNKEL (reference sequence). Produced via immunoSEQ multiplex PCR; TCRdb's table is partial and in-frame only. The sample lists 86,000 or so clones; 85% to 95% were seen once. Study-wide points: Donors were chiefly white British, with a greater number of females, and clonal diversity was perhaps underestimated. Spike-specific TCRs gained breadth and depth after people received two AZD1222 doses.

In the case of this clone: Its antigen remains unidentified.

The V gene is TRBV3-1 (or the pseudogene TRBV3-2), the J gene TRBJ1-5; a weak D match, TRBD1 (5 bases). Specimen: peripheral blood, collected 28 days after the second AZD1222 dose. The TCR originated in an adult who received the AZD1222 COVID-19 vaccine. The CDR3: CASSQEAGFGNQPQHF. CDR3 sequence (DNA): TGTGCCAGCAGCCAAGAGGCAGGGTTTGGCAATCAGCCCCAGCATTTT.